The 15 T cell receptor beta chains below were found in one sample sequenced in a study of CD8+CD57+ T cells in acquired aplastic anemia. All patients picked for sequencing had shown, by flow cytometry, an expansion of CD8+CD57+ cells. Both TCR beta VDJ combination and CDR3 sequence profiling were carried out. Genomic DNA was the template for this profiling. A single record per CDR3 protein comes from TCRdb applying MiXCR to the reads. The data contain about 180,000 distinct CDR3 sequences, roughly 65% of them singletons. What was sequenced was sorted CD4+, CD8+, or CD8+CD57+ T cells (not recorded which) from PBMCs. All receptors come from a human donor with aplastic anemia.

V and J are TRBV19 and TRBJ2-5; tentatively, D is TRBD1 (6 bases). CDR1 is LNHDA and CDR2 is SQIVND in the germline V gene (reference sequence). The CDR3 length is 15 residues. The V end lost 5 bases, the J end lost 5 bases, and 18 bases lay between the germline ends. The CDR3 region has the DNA TGTGCCAGTAGTCCGCTATGGGACAATGACGAGACCCAGTACTTC. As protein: CASSPLWDNDETQYF.

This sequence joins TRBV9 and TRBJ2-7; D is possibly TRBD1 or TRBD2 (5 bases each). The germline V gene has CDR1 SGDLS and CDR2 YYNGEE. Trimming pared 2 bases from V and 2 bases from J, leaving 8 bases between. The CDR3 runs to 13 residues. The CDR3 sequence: CASSVGDTYEQYF. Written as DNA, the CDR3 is TGTGCCAGCAGCGTGGGGGATACCTACGAGCAGTACTTC.

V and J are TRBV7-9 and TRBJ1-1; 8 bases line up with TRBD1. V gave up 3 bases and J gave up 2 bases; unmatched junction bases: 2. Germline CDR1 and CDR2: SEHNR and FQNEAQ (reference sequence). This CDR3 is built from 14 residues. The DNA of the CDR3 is TGTGCCAGCAGCTTGACAGGGGCTAACACTGAAGCTTTCTTT. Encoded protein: CASSLTGANTEAFF.

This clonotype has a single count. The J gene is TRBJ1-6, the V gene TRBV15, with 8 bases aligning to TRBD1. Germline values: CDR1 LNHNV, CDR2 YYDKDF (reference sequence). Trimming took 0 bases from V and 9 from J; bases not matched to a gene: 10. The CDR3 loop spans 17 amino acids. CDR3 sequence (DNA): TGTGCCACCAGCAGAGAGGGACAGGACCGCTTAAGTTCACCCCTCCACTTT. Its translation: CATSREGQDRLSSPLHF.

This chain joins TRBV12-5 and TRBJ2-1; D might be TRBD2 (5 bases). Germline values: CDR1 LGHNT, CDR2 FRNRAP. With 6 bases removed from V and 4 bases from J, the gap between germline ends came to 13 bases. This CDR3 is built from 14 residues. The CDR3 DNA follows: TGTGCTAGTGGGAACGGGATAGGATACAATGAGCAGTTCTTC. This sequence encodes CASGNGIGYNEQFF.

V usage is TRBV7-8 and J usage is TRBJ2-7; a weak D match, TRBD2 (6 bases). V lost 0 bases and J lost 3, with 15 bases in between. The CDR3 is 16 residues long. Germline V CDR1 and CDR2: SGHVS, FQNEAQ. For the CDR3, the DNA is TGTGCCAGCAGCTTAGCGGGACGGGGGACTCACTACGAGCAGTACTTC. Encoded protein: CASSLAGRGTHYEQYF.

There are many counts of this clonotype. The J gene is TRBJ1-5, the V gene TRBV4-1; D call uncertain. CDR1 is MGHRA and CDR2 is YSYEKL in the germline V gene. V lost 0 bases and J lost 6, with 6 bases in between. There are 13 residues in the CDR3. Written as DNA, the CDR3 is TGCGCCAGCAGCCAAGATTGGGGTCAGCCCCAGCATTTT. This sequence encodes CASSQDWGQPQHF.

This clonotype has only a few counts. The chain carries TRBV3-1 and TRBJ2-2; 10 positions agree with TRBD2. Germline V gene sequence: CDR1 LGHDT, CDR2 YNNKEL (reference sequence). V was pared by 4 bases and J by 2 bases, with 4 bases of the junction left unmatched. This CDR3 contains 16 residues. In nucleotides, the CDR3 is TGTGCCAGCAGCCCGTGGACTAGCGGTAACACCGGGGAGCTGTTTTTT. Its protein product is CASSPWTSGNTGELFF.

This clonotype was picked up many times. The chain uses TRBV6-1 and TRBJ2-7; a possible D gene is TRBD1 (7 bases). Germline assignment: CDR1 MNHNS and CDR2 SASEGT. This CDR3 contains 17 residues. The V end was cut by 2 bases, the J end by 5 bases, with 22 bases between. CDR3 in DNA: TGTGCCAGCAGTGAACCGAAGGGGGCAGGGGGGTTACACGAGCAGTACTTC. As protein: CASSEPKGAGGLHEQYF.

In DNA, the CDR3 is TGTGCCAGCAGCGCCACTAGCGGGGGGGCCGCAGATACGCAGTATTTT. Residues: CASSATSGGAADTQYF. This rearrangement joins TRBV9 to TRBJ2-3; the match to TRBD2 covers 13 bases. The ends lost 3 bases at V and 4 bases at J; junction bases unmatched: 5. This CDR3 has 16 amino acids. Germline V gives CDR1 SGDLS, CDR2 YYNGEE.

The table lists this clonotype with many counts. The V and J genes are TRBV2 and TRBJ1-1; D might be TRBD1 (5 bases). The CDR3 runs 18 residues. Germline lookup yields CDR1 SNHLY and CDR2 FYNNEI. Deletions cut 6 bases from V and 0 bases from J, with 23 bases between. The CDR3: CASSLPRDVGNMNTEAFF. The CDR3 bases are TGTGCCAGCAGCTTACCCCGGGACGTCGGAAACATGAACACTGAAGCTTTCTTT. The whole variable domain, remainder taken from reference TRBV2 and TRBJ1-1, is EPEVTQTPSHQVTQMGQEVILRCVPISNHLYFYWYRQILGQKVEFLVSFYNNEISEKSEIFDDQFSVERPDGSNFTLKIRSTKLEDSAMYFCASSLPRDVGNMNTEAFFGQGTRLTVV.

CDR3 in DNA: TGTGCCAGCGGCTCCGGGACATTACCCTACGAGCAGTACTTC. As protein: CASGSGTLPYEQYF. The chain joins TRBV9 to TRBJ2-7, with a possible D match to TRBD1 (6 bases). The CDR3 covers 14 residues. Trimming stripped 7 bases from V and 2 bases from J, with 16 bases between. CDR1 and CDR2 from the germline V gene are SGDLS and YYNGEE.

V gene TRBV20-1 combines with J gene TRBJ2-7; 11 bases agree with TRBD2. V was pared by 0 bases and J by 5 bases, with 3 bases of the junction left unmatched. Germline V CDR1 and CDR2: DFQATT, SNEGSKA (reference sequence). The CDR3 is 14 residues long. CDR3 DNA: TGCAGTGCTAGAGATCCACTAGCGGGAGACGAGCAGTACTTC. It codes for CSARDPLAGDEQYF.

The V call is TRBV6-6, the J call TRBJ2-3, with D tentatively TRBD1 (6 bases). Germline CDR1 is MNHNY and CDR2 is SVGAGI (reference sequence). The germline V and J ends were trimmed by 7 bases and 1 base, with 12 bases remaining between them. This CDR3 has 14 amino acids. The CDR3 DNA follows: TGTGCCAGCAACAGGGACCGCCGCACAGATACGCAGTATTTT. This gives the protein CASNRDRRTDTQYF.

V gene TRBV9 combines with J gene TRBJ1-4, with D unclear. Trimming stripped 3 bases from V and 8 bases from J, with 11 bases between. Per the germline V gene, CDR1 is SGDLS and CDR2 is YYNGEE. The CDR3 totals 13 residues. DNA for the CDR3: TGTGCCAGCAGCGCGGAGGGAGGAGAAAAACTGTTTTTT. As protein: CASSAEGGEKLFF.